The 8 T cell receptor beta chains reported below all come from one sample, sequenced in a study of CD8 T cells in Susac syndrome. The RNA, roughly 0.45 to 1 ug, was put through reverse transcription using random hexamers. TCRdb called the immunoSEQ multiplex PCR reads again in MiXCR, with one record for every CDR3 protein. The data contain 150,000 to 200,000 distinct CDR3 sequences, just over 90% of them seen just once; the ten biggest clones take up more than 0.11%. Material: CD4+ T cells from PBMCs. The receptor set was obtained from a human donor in good health.

This clonotype has more than one count but fewer than ten. The chain has TRBV7-9 and TRBJ1-2; 7 nucleotides agree with TRBD1. Per the germline V gene, CDR1 is SEHNR and CDR2 is FQNEAQ (reference sequence). CDR3 length: 13 residues. The ends lost 1 base at V and 8 bases at J; junction bases unmatched: 4. CDR3 coding DNA: TGTGCCAGCAGCTTAGAGGGGGCAGGAGGCTACACCTTC. It specifies CASSLEGAGGYTF. Combining the CDR3 with reference TRBV7-9 and TRBJ1-2 gives the whole variable domain DTGVSQNPRHKITKRGQNVTFRCDPISEHNRLYWYRQTLGQGPEFLTYFQNEAQLEKSRLLSDRFSAERPKGSFSTLEIQRTEQGDSAMYLCASSLEGAGGYTFGSGTRLTVV.

The rearrangement links TRBV7-3 to TRBJ2-3; perhaps D is TRBD1 or TRBD2 (5 bases each). This CDR3 is built from 17 residues. V was shortened by 5 bases and J by 6 bases, with 24 bases between the two germline ends. CDR1 is SGHTA and CDR2 is FQGTGA in the germline V gene. The CDR3 reads CASSPFAGTLQRDTQYF. CDR3 in DNA: TGTGCCAGCAGCCCCTTCGCCGGGACCCTTCAAAGGGATACGCAGTATTTT.

The chain links TRBV29-1 to TRBJ2-3; a possible D gene is TRBD2 (5 bases). Trimming cost V 2 bases and J 6 bases, with 12 bases left between them. CDR3 length equals 13 residues. The germline V gene encodes CDR1 SQVTM and CDR2 ANQGSEA. This chain's CDR3 is CSVEPAPGDTQYF. In DNA, the CDR3 is TGCAGCGTTGAACCCGCACCGGGGGATACGCAGTATTTT.

This clonotype was recorded only once. The chain combines TRBV5-1 with TRBJ2-3; maybe TRBD2 (6 bases). Per germline, CDR1 SGHRS and CDR2 YFSETQ. The CDR3 has 15 residues. The ends were cut back, 0 bases at V and 4 bases at J, with 12 bases in the middle. CDR3 coding DNA: TGCGCCAGCAGCTTGGACGGTCGCGGGGCAGATACGCAGTATTTT. It codes for CASSLDGRGADTQYF.

This rearrangement joins TRBV14 to TRBJ2-3; 9 bases are a match to TRBD2. The V gene's germline CDR1 is SGHDN and CDR2 FVKESK. Germline trimming cut 1 base from V and 7 bases from J; bases unmatched to any gene: 3. The CDR3 runs 14 residues. The CDR3 sequence: CASSQGLAANTQYF. The CDR3 region has the DNA TGTGCCAGCAGCCAAGGACTAGCGGCCAATACGCAGTATTTT. The full variable domain, its missing parts supplied by reference TRBV14 and TRBJ2-3, is EAGVTQFPSHSVIEKGQTVTLRCDPISGHDNLYWYRRVMGKEIKFLLHFVKESKQDESGMPNNRFLAERTGGTYSTLKVQPAELEDSGVYFCASSQGLAANTQYFGPGTRLTVL.

V is TRBV27 and J is TRBJ1-2; D may be TRBD1 (5 bases). CDR1 and CDR2 (germline): MNHEY, SMNVEV (reference sequence). The CDR3 consists of 14 residues. The V and J ends lost 4 bases and 7 bases respectively, with 16 bases between them. The CDR3 loop reads CASSSRGSGSGYTF. The CDR3, as DNA: TGTGCCAGCAGTTCTCGGGGCTCGGGGTCTGGCTACACCTTC.

The CDR3 DNA reads as TGTGCCAGCAGCGTAGGGGGACTAGTGGGCGCCTACGAGCAGTACTTC. It codes for CASSVGGLVGAYEQYF. The chain recombines TRBV9 with TRBJ2-7, with 8 bases lining up with TRBD2. This CDR3 region has 16 residues. Per germline, CDR1 SGDLS and CDR2 YYNGEE. Losses at the gene ends were 0 bases for V and 2 bases for J; bases not matched to a gene: 7.

J is TRBJ1-6 and V is TRBV30; perhaps TRBD1 as D (6 bases). Germline CDR1 reads GTSNPN; CDR2 reads SVGIG (reference sequence). The V and J ends lost 0 bases and 6 bases respectively, with 9 bases between them. This CDR3 comprises 14 residues. This chain's CDR3 is CAWSVQGLNSPLHF. CDR3 nucleotide sequence: TGTGCCTGGAGTGTACAGGGACTTAATTCACCCCTCCACTTT.